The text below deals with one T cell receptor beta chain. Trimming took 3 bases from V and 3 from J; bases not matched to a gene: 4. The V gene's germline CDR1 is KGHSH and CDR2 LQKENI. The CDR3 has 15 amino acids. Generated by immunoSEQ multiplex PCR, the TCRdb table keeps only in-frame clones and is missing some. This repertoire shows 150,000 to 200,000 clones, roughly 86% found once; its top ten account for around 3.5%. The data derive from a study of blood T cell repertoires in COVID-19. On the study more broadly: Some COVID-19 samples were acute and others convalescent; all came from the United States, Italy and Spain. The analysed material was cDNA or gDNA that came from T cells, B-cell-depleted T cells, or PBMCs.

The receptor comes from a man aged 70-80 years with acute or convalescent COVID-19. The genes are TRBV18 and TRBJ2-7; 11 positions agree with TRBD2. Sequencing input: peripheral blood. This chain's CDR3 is CASSPFGLAGYEQYF. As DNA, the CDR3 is TGTGCCAGCTCACCGTTTGGACTAGCGGGCTACGAGCAGTACTTC.